A selection of T cell receptor beta chains follows, all from one sample in a study of molecular identifiers for immune sequencing clone quantification. Using its own MiXCR run on the PCR reads, TCRdb lists one record per CDR3 protein. The data contain about 640,000 distinct CDR3 sequences, just under 20% of them singletons. Sequenced material: naive CD8+ T cells from blood, with Jurkat cell RNA spiked in. Receptors were obtained from a human donor in good health. Some libraries in this study had Jurkat cell RNA spiked in. The CDR3 runs from the conserved cysteine through the conserved F or W. The D gene is left open where the match is weak. Size values are once, few and many counts, or a class for expanded clones, and some rows have none.

CDR3aa: CASNLGGASGEKLFF
v_gene: TRBV9
abundance: many
j_gene: TRBJ1-4
d_gene: .

CDR3aa: CASSSLSSTDTRYF
v_gene: TRBV7-9
abundance: .
j_gene: TRBJ2-3
d_gene: .

CDR3aa: CAISGGTEAFF
v_gene: TRBV10-3
abundance: many
j_gene: TRBJ1-1
d_gene: .

CDR3aa: CASSWELNEKLFF
v_gene: TRBV12-3/TRBV12-4
abundance: .
j_gene: TRBJ1-4
d_gene: .

CDR3aa: CASSRGTRAARLTQYF
v_gene: TRBV2
abundance: .
j_gene: TRBJ2-5
d_gene: .

CDR3aa: CASSLSLDNEQYF
v_gene: TRBV28
abundance: many
j_gene: TRBJ2-7
d_gene: .

CDR3aa: CSARDLGGVEETQYF
v_gene: TRBV20-1
abundance: many
j_gene: TRBJ2-5
d_gene: .

CDR3aa: CASSLVTSGGERSQYF
v_gene: TRBV11-2
abundance: many
j_gene: TRBJ2-3
d_gene: TRBD2

CDR3aa: CASSPTLLAVREQYF
v_gene: TRBV4-2
abundance: .
j_gene: TRBJ2-7
d_gene: .

CDR3aa: CASSGSATNEKLFF
v_gene: TRBV2
abundance: few
j_gene: TRBJ1-4
d_gene: .

CDR3aa: CASSDPPGLAFDERFF
v_gene: TRBV6-4
abundance: few
j_gene: TRBJ2-1
d_gene: TRBD2

CDR3aa: CASSLRGFRGNQPQHF
v_gene: TRBV28
abundance: many
j_gene: TRBJ1-5
d_gene: .

CDR3aa: CSAPWRGRLSGELFF
v_gene: TRBV20-1
abundance: many
j_gene: TRBJ2-2
d_gene: .

CDR3aa: CASSLGDTKNTEAFF
v_gene: TRBV5-6
abundance: .
j_gene: TRBJ1-1
d_gene: .

CDR3aa: CASSLVRGGTYNEQFF
v_gene: TRBV5-6
abundance: many
j_gene: TRBJ2-1
d_gene: TRBD2

CDR3aa: CASSELIIGPSYNEQFF
v_gene: TRBV27
abundance: many
j_gene: TRBJ2-1
d_gene: .

CDR3aa: CASSYSGLEYEQYF
v_gene: TRBV6-5
abundance: many
j_gene: TRBJ2-7
d_gene: .

CDR3aa: CASTGLTSSGANVLTF
v_gene: TRBV6-5
abundance: many
j_gene: TRBJ2-6
d_gene: .

CDR3aa: CSAWAESRTQYF
v_gene: TRBV20-1
abundance: many
j_gene: TRBJ2-5
d_gene: .

CDR3aa: CASSLGAGEYQETQYF
v_gene: TRBV7-6
abundance: .
j_gene: TRBJ2-5
d_gene: TRBD2

CDR3aa: CASSLDAAGTEQYF
v_gene: TRBV13
abundance: many
j_gene: TRBJ2-7
d_gene: .

CDR3aa: CASSLGQGARSTEAFF
v_gene: TRBV5-1
abundance: few
j_gene: TRBJ1-1
d_gene: TRBD1

CDR3aa: CASSLTPGTGAAYEQYF
v_gene: TRBV11-2
abundance: many
j_gene: TRBJ2-7
d_gene: TRBD1

CDR3aa: CASGFGEKPDTQYF
v_gene: TRBV12-5
abundance: many
j_gene: TRBJ2-3
d_gene: .